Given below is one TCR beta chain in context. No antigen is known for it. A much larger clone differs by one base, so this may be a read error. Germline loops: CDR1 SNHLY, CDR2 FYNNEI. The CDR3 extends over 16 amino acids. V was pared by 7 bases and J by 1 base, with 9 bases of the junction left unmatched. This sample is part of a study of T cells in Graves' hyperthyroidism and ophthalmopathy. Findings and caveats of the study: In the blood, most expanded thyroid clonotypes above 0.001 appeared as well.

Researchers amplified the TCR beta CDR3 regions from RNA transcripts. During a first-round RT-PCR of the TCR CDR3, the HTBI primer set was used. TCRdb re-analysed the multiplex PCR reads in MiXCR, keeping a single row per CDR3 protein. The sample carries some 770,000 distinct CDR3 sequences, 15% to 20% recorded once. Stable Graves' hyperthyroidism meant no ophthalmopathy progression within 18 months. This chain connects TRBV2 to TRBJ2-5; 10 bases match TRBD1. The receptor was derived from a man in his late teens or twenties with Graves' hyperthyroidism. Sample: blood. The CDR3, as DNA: TGTGCCAGCAAAGAACGGGACAGGGGCGTCCAAGAGACCCAGTACTTC. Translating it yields CASKERDRGVQETQYF.